Following are 22 T cell receptor beta chains from one sample sequenced in a study of blood T cell repertoires in COVID-19. TCRdb's table, derived via immunoSEQ multiplex PCR, lists solely in-frame clones and lacks some. The sample lists about 440,000 clones, roughly nine tenths occurring once. Sequenced sample: PBMCs or T cells enriched from blood (not recorded which). Receptors were obtained from a woman between 18 and 29 years old with acute COVID-19.

This clone appeared once. The CDR3 spells CASSYSPGHLNEKLFF. CDR3 coding DNA: TGTGCCAGCAGTTACTCTCCCGGACACCTTAATGAAAAACTGTTTTTT. This chain links TRBV6-2 or TRBV6-3 with TRBJ1-4; the D gene is possibly TRBD1 (5 bases). The CDR3 loop spans 16 amino acids. CDR1 MNHEY and CDR2 SVGEGT come from the germline V gene. V was pared by 0 bases and J by 4 bases, with 12 bases between.

The chain carries TRBV6-5 and TRBJ1-3, with D possibly TRBD1 on 5 matching bases. V dropped 7 bases and J dropped 8 bases, with 12 bases sitting between them. This CDR3 region has 12 residues. From germline, CDR1 is MNHEY and CDR2 SVGAGI. The CDR3 coding sequence is TGTGCCAGCACCTTTGGGGCAGACACCATATATTTT. It translates to CASTFGADTIYF.

This rearrangement joins TRBV19 to TRBJ2-7, with D perhaps TRBD2 (6 bases). Germline loops: CDR1 LNHDA, CDR2 SQIVND (reference sequence). The CDR3 is 14 residues long. Between the trimmed V and J ends, which lost 0 bases and 5 bases, there was a span of 11 bases. Here the CDR3 reads CASSIEGGSHEQYF. Written as DNA, the CDR3 is TGTGCCAGTAGTATAGAAGGAGGGAGTCACGAGCAGTACTTC.

The V call is TRBV7-9, the J call TRBJ2-7; no reliable D call. V lost 7 bases, J lost 3 bases, and 22 bases lay in between. Germline-derived CDR1 and CDR2 are SEHNR and FQNEAQ (reference sequence). The CDR3 length is 16 residues. CDR3 sequence reads: CASTNSQHETGYEQYF. CDR3 nucleotides: TGTGCCAGCACTAACTCTCAGCATGAGACGGGCTACGAGCAGTACTTC.

The V and J genes are TRBV4-1 and TRBJ2-7, with D tentatively TRBD1 (5 bases). Deletions cut 0 bases from V and 5 bases from J, with 11 bases between. The CDR3 is 14 amino acids. Germline-derived CDR1 and CDR2 are MGHRA and YSYEKL. The CDR3 region is CASSQDVRANEQYF. For the CDR3, the DNA is TGCGCCAGCAGCCAAGATGTCAGGGCTAACGAGCAGTACTTC.

The chain uses TRBV19 and TRBJ1-1; TRBD1 aligns across 8 bases. V gave up 5 bases and J gave up 7 bases; unmatched junction bases: 9. The CDR3 sequence is 14 residues long. CDR1 and CDR2 (germline): LNHDA, SQIVND (reference sequence). This CDR3 reads CASSETGALGEAFF. The CDR3, as DNA: TGTGCCAGTAGTGAGACAGGGGCGCTCGGTGAAGCTTTCTTT.

This rearrangement joins TRBV20-1 to TRBJ1-3; D perhaps matches TRBD1 (6 bases). The CDR3 spans 13 residues. V was pared by 3 bases and J by 4 bases, with 10 bases between. The germline V gene has CDR1 DFQATT and CDR2 SNEGSKA (reference sequence). For the CDR3, the DNA is TGCAGTGCTAGTGACAGGCTAGGAAACACCATATATTTT. It translates to CSASDRLGNTIYF.

The chain links TRBV6-1 to TRBJ1-2; D is possibly TRBD1 (5 bases). The CDR3 runs to 14 residues. Germline V CDR1 and CDR2: MNHNS, SASEGT. Trimming cost V 2 bases and J 4 bases, with 11 bases left between them. The CDR3 spells CASSESQGGYGYTF. Here the CDR3 DNA reads TGTGCCAGCAGTGAATCTCAGGGTGGCTATGGCTACACCTTC.

The chain joins TRBV6-5 to TRBJ2-1; 8 bases are shared with TRBD1. This CDR3 is 15 amino acids long. In germline, CDR1 is MNHEY, CDR2 SVGAGI. After removal of 2 bases from V and 10 bases from J, the junction contained 10 bases not matched to a gene. CDR3 coding DNA: TGTGCCAGCAGTTACAGTGTAGGGACAGGCCGGGAGCAGTTCTTC. Translating it yields CASSYSVGTGREQFF.

The genes are TRBV19 and TRBJ1-1, with TRBD1 as a possible D gene (5 bases). The germline V gene has CDR1 LNHDA and CDR2 SQIVND (reference sequence). V dropped 9 bases and J dropped 3 bases, with 17 bases sitting between them. The CDR3 contains 14 residues. The CDR3, as DNA: TGTGCCAGCGGCCCTACGGGGGTGGACACTGAAGCTTTCTTT. This encodes CASGPTGVDTEAFF. Full variable domain (remainder filled in from reference TRBV19 and TRBJ1-1): DGGITQSPKYLFRKEGQNVTLSCEQNLNHDAMYWYRQDPGQGLRLIYYSQIVNDFQKGDIAEGYSVSREKKESFPLTVTSAQKNPTAFYLCASGPTGVDTEAFFGQGTRLTVV.

The chain uses TRBV7-8 and TRBJ2-7, with TRBD1 matching 8 bases. There are 14 residues in the CDR3. J gave up 4 bases and V 5 bases, and 7 bases lay outside the gene matches. Germline CDR1 reads SGHVS; CDR2 reads FQNEAQ. DNA of the CDR3: TGTGCCAGCAGCACCCGACAGGGGAGGTACGAGCAGTACTTC. It specifies CASSTRQGRYEQYF. Filled out from reference TRBV7-8 and TRBJ2-7, the complete variable domain reads GAGVSQSPRYKVAKRGQDVALRCDPISGHVSLFWYQQALGQGPEFLTYFQNEAQLDKSGLPSDRFFAERPEGSVSTLKIQRTQQEDSAVYLCASSTRQGRYEQYFGPGTRLTVT.

This chain uses TRBV18 with TRBJ1-3; possibly TRBD1 for D (5 bases). Germline-derived CDR1 and CDR2 are KGHSH and LQKENI. The CDR3 has 16 residues. The germline V and J ends were trimmed by 2 bases and 1 base, with 12 bases remaining between them. CDR3 in DNA: TGTGCCAGCTCACCAACTCAGGGAACTTCTGGAAACACCATATATTTT. Translation gives CASSPTQGTSGNTIYF. The full variable domain, with the rest looked up from reference TRBV18 and TRBJ1-3, is NAGVMQNPRHLVRRRGQEARLRCSPMKGHSHVYWYRQLPEEGLKFMVYLQKENIIDESGMPKERFSAEFPKEGPSILRIQQVVRGDSAAYFCASSPTQGTSGNTIYFGEGSWLTVV.

This clone occurred once. This chain joins TRBV21-1 and TRBJ2-3; the table's D call, TRBD2, has no DNA check behind it. TRBV21-1 is termed a pseudogene. This CDR3 comprises 14 residues. The CDR3 protein is CASSTPGGTDTQYF. CDR3 in DNA: TGTGCCAGCAGCACACCCGGGGGCACAGATACGCAGTATTTT.

V gene TRBV7-2 combines with J gene TRBJ2-7; a weak D match, TRBD2 (6 bases). Germline values: CDR1 SGHTA, CDR2 FQGNSA. The CDR3 consists of 15 residues. V was cut by 5 bases and J by 0 bases, with 14 bases left in between. The DNA for the CDR3 is TGTGCCAGCAGCCATTCTAGCGCCTTCTCCTACGAGCAGTACTTC. Translated: CASSHSSAFSYEQYF.

V is TRBV27 and J is TRBJ2-7; D perhaps matches TRBD1 (5 bases). This CDR3 has 13 residues. The germline V gene encodes CDR1 MNHEY and CDR2 SMNVEV (reference sequence). V lost 7 bases and J lost 0, with 10 bases in between. CDR3 sequence (DNA): TGTGCCAGCATGGGCAGGGTCTCCTACGAGCAGTACTTC. Translating it yields CASMGRVSYEQYF.

This clone was recorded a few times. The chain has TRBV12-5 and TRBJ2-1; 8 nucleotides match TRBD1. This CDR3 has 19 residues. Germline V gene sequence: CDR1 LGHNT, CDR2 FRNRAP. J was trimmed by 5 bases and V by 1 base; bases with no gene match: 16. CDR3 DNA sequence: TGTGCTAGTGGTTTGGCCAGGGGGCAAAAGGACGTTTTTCACAATGAGCAGTTCTTC. Translating it yields CASGLARGQKDVFHNEQFF.

This clone has only a few counts. The rearrangement joins TRBV5-5 to TRBJ1-1; TRBD1 matches 10 bases. The V and J ends lost 1 base and 5 bases, in that order; junction bases with no gene match: 11. The CDR3 covers 17 residues. The germline gives CDR1 SGHKS, CDR2 YYEKEE (reference sequence). CDR3 nucleotide sequence: TGTGCCAGCAGCTTGAGGGACAGGGGAGATGAACGGACTGAAGCTTTCTTT. Translated: CASSLRDRGDERTEAFF.

The CDR3 sequence: CASSDSGYGYTF. The DNA of the CDR3 is TGTGCCAGCAGTGACTCAGGTTATGGCTACACCTTC. V and J are TRBV2 and TRBJ1-2; unclear D gene. V dropped 3 bases and J dropped 5 bases, with 7 bases sitting between them. The CDR3 totals 12 residues. From germline, CDR1 is SNHLY and CDR2 FYNNEI.

The rearrangement joins TRBV5-1 to TRBJ2-5; D unresolved. Germline-derived CDR1 and CDR2 are SGHRS and YFSETQ. The CDR3 loop spans 13 amino acids. V lost 0 bases to trimming and J lost 4 bases, with 7 bases between them. The CDR3 loop is CASSLEFRETQYF. The CDR3 DNA sequence: TGCGCCAGCAGCTTGGAGTTCAGAGAGACCCAGTACTTC.

The chain links TRBV19 to TRBJ1-2, with 9 bases matching TRBD1. The CDR3 is 16 residues long. Germline loops: CDR1 LNHDA, CDR2 SQIVND (reference sequence). The V and J ends lost 4 bases and 4 bases, in that order; junction bases with no gene match: 10. CDR3 sequence: CASSSPGTGQAYGYTF. The CDR3 coding sequence is TGTGCCAGTAGTAGCCCCGGGACAGGGCAGGCCTATGGCTACACCTTC.

The rearrangement joins TRBV5-1 to TRBJ1-2; 7 positions agree with TRBD1. Germline CDR1 SGHRS, CDR2 YFSETQ. The length of the CDR3 is 13 residues. V trimming: 6 bases; J trimming: 4 bases; junction bases outside the gene matches: 6. CDR3 coding DNA: TGCGCCAGCACGGAAGGGGGCCTCTATGGCTACACCTTC. Protein product: CASTEGGLYGYTF.

This rearrangement joins TRBV15 to TRBJ2-2, with 8 bases aligning to TRBD2. The CDR3 is 15 residues long. The ends lost 5 bases at V and 2 bases at J; junction bases unmatched: 4. Per germline, CDR1 LNHNV and CDR2 YYDKDF (reference sequence). The CDR3 is CATSLTSGNTGELFF. The CDR3 DNA reads TGTGCCACCAGCCTCACTAGCGGAAACACCGGGGAGCTGTTTTTT. Filled out from reference TRBV15 and TRBJ2-2, the complete variable domain reads DAMVIQNPRYQVTQFGKPVTLSCSQTLNHNVMYWYQQKSSQAPKLLFHYYDKDFNNEADTPDNFQSRRPNTSFCFLDIRSPGLGDTAMYLCATSLTSGNTGELFFGEGSRLTVL.